The sequence of this T cell receptor beta chain was determined in a study of T cell responses to AZD1222 COVID-19 vaccine. General study findings and limits: Sampled repertoires all dated from after the peak T cell response. Nearly half of spike-specific TCRs reportedly go after variant regions that carry no mutations.

CDR1 and CDR2 from the germline V gene are SGHTA and FQGNSA. V was trimmed by 5 bases and J by 0 bases, leaving 10 bases between them. This CDR3 has 15 amino acids. Libraries were prepared by immunoSEQ multiplex PCR; TCRdb keeps only in-frame clonotypes and omits some of them. The sample carries approximately 70,000 clones, around 88% recorded once. Concerning this clone itself: Its antigen is currently unknown.

The receptor's source is an adult who received the MenACWY meningococcal vaccine as a control. The source material was peripheral blood, sampled 28 days after the second dose of the MenACWY control vaccine. The chain combines TRBV7-2 with TRBJ2-2, with D possibly TRBD1 on 6 matching bases. The CDR3 region has the DNA TGTGCCAGCAGCGAGTGGACAGCGAACACCGGGGAGCTGTTTTTT. Amino acid sequence: CASSEWTANTGELFF. The full variable domain, rest sourced from reference TRBV7-2 and TRBJ2-2, is GAGVSQSPSNKVTEKGKDVELRCDPISGHTALYWYRQSLGQGLEFLIYFQGNSAPDKSGLPSDRFSAERTGGSVSTLTIQRTQQEDSAVYLCASSEWTANTGELFFGEGSRLTVL.